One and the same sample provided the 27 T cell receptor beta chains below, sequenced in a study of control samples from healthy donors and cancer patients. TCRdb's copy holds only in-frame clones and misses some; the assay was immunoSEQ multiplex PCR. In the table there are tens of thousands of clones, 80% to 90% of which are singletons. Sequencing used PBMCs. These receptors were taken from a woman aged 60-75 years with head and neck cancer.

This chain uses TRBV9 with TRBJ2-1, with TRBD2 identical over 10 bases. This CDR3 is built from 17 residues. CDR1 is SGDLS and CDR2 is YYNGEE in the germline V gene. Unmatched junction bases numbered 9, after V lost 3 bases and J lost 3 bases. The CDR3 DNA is TGTGCCAGCAGCGGGGACCCTAGCGGGAGCATCTACAATGAGCAGTTCTTC. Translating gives CASSGDPSGSIYNEQFF.

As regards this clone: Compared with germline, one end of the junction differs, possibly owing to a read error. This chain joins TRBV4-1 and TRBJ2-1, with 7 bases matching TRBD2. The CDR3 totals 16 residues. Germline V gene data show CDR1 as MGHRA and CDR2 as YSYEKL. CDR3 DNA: TGCGCCAGCAGTCAAGCCGAAGCGGGGAGTTGGAATGAGCAGTTCTTC. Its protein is CASSQAEAGSWNEQFF.

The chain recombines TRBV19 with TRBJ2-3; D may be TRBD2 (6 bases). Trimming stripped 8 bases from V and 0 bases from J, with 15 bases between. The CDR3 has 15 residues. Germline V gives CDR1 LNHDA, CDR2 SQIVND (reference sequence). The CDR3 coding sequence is TGTGCCAGTGGGATAGCGGCAACTAGCACAGATACGCAGTATTTT. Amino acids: CASGIAATSTDTQYF.

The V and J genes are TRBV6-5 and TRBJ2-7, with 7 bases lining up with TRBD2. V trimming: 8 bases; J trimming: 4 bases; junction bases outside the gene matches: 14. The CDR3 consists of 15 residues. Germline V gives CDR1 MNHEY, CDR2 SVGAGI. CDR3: CASLGLTSFGYEQYF. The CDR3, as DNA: TGTGCCAGCCTGGGCCTGACTAGCTTCGGGTACGAGCAGTACTTC.

In DNA form, the CDR3 reads TGTGCCTGGAGTGTACGCGGGGAGCTGTTTTTT. Its translation: CAWSVRGELFF. The J gene is TRBJ2-2, the V gene TRBV30; D unresolved. V was cut by 0 bases and J by 7 bases, with 3 bases left in between. This CDR3 is 11 amino acids long. CDR1 and CDR2 from the germline V gene are GTSNPN and SVGIG (reference sequence). Using reference TRBV30 and TRBJ2-2 for the parts outside the CDR3, the full variable domain is SQTIHQWPATLVQPVGSPLSLECTVEGTSNPNLYWYRQAAGRGLQLLFYSVGIGQISSEVPQNLSASRPQDRQFILSSKKLLLSDSGFYLCAWSVRGELFFGEGSRLTVL.

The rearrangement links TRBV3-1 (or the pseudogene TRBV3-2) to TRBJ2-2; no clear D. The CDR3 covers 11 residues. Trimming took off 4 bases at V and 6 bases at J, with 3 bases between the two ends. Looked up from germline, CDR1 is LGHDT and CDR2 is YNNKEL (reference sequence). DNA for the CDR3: TGTGCCAGCAGCCGGGCCGGGGAGCTGTTTTTT. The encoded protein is CASSRAGELFF.

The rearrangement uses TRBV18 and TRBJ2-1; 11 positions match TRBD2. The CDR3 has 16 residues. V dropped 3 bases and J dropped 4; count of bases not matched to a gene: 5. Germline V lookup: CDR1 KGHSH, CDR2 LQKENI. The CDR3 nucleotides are TGTGCCAGCTCACCGGAACTAGCGGGAGCGTACAATGAGCAGTTCTTC. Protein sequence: CASSPELAGAYNEQFF.

The CDR3, as DNA: TGTGCCAGCTCACCACCAAATGCGGGACAGTTCCAAGAGACCCAGTACTTC. This sequence encodes CASSPPNAGQFQETQYF. The J gene is TRBJ2-5, the V gene TRBV18, with D tentatively TRBD1 (7 bases). This CDR3 comprises 17 residues. Trimming removed 0 bases from V and 1 base from J, with 15 bases in between. Germline CDR1 is KGHSH and CDR2 is LQKENI.

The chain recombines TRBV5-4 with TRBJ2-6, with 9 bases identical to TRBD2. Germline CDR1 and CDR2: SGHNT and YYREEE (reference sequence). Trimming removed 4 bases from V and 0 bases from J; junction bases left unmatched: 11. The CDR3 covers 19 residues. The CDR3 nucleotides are TGTGCCAGCAGCCGAGGTGCTAGCGGGACCATCTCTGGGGCCAACGTCCTGACTTTC. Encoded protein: CASSRGASGTISGANVLTF.

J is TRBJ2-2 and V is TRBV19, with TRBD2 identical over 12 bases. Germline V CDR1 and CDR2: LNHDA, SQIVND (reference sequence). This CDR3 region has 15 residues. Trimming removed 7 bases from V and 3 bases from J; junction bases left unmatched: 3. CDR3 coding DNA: TGTGCCAGTATACGACTAGCGGGAGACACCGGGGAGCTGTTTTTT. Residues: CASIRLAGDTGELFF.

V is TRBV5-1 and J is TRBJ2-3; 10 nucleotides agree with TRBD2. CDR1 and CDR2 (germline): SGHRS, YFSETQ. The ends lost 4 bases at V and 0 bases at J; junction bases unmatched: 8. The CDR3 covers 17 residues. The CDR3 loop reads CASSLRTSGTSTDTQYF. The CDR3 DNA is TGCGCCAGCAGCCTCAGGACTAGCGGAACTAGCACAGATACGCAGTATTTT.

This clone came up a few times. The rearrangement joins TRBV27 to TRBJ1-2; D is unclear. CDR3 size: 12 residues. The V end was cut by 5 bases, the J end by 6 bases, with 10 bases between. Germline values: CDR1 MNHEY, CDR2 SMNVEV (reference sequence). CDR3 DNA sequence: TGTGCCAGCAGTGATGAGAATAATGGCTACACCTTC. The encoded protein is CASSDENNGYTF.

The CDR3 here is CATGGGRSQEKLFF. In nucleotides, the CDR3 is TGTGCCACCGGAGGGGGGCGCAGCCAGGAAAAACTGTTTTTT. The chain recombines TRBV10-3 with TRBJ1-4, with D maybe TRBD1 (6 bases). Between the trimmed V and J ends, which lost 10 bases and 8 bases, there was a span of 20 bases. Germline V gives CDR1 ENHRY, CDR2 SYGVKD. The CDR3 contains 14 residues.

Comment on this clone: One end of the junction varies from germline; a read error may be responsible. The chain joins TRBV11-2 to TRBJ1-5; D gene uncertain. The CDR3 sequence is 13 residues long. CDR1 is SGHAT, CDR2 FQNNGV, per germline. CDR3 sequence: CASSLDANQPQHF. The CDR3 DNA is TGTGCCAGCAGCCTAGACGCCAATCAGCCCCAGCATTTT.

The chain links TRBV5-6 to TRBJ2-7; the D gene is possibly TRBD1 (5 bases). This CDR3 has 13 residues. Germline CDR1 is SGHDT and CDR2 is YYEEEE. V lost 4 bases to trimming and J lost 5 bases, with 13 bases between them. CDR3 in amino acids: CASSLRVVHEQYF. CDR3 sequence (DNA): TGTGCCAGCAGCCTCAGGGTAGTCCACGAGCAGTACTTC.

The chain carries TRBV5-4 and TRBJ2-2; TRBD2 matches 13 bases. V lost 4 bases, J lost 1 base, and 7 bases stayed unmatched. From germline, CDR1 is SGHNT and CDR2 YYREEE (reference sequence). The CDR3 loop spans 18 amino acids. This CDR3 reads CASSLGLAGAQNTGELFF. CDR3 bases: TGTGCCAGCAGCCTAGGACTAGCGGGAGCTCAGAACACCGGGGAGCTGTTTTTT. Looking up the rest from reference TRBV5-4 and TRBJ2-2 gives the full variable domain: ETGVTQSPTHLIKTRGQQVTLRCSSQSGHNTVSWYQQALGQGPQFIFQYYREEENGRGNFPPRFSGLQFPNYSSELNVNALELDDSALYLCASSLGLAGAQNTGELFFGEGSRLTVL.

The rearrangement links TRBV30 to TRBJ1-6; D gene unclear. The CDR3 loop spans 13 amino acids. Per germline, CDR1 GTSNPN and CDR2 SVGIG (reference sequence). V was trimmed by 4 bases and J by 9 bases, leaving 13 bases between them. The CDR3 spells CAWIGGPGSPLHF. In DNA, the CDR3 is TGTGCCTGGATAGGAGGGCCGGGTTCACCCCTCCACTTT.

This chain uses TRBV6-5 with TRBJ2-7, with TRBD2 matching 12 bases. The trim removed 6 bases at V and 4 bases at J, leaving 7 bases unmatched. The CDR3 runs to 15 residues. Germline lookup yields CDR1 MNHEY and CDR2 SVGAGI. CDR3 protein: CASRSLAGGGYEQYF. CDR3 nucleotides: TGTGCCAGCAGGTCACTAGCGGGAGGAGGGTACGAGCAGTACTTC.

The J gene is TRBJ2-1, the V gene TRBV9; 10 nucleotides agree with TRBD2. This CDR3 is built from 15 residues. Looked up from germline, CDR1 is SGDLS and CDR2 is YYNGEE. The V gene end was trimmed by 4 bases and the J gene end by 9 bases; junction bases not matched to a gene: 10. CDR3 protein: CASSLGTSAGREQFF. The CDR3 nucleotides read TGTGCCAGCAGCCTCGGGACTAGCGCTGGGCGTGAGCAGTTCTTC.

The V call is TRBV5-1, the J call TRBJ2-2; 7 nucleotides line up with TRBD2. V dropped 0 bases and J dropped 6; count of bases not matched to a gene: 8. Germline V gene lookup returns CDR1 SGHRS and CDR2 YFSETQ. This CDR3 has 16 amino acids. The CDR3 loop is CASSLAVGGPSGELFF. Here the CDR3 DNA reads TGCGCCAGCAGCTTGGCAGTGGGAGGGCCCTCCGGGGAGCTGTTTTTT.

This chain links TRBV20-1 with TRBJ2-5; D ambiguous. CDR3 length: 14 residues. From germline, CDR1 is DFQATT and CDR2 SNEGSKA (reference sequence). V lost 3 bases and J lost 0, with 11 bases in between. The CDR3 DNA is TGCAGTGCTAGTCACAATACGTACCAAGAGACCCAGTACTTC. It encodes CSASHNTYQETQYF.

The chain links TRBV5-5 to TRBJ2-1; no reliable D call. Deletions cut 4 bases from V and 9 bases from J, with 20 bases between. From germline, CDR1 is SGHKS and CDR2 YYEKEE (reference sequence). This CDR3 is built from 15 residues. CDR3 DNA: TGTGCCAGCAGCAATAGGACCAGTCCGCCAGGTGAGCAGTTCTTC. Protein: CASSNRTSPPGEQFF.

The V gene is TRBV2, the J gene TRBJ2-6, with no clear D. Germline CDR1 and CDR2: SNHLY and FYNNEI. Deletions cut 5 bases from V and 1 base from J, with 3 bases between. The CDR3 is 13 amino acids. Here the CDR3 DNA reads TGTGCCAGCAGTCAGTCTGGGGCCAACGTCCTGACTTTC. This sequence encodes CASSQSGANVLTF.

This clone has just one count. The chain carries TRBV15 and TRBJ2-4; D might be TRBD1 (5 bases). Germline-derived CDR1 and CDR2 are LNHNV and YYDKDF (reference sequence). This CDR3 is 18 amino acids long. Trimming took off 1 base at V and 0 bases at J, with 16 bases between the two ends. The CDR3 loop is CATSRGSAGMLAKNIQYF. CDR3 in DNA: TGTGCCACCAGCAGAGGTTCGGCAGGGATGCTAGCCAAAAACATTCAGTACTTC.

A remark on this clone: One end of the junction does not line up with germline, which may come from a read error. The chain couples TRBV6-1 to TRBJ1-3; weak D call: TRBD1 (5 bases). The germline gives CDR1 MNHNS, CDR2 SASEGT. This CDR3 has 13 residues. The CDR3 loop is CASSEDTGTTIYF. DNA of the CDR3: TGTGCCAGCAGTGAAGATACAGGAACCACCATATATTTT.

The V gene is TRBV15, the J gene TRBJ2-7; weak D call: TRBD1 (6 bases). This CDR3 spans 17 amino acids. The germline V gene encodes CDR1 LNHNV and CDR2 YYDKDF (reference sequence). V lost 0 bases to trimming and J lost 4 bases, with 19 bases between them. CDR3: CATSREGGDPAIYEQYF. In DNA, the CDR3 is TGTGCCACCAGCAGAGAAGGGGGAGACCCCGCCATTTACGAGCAGTACTTC.

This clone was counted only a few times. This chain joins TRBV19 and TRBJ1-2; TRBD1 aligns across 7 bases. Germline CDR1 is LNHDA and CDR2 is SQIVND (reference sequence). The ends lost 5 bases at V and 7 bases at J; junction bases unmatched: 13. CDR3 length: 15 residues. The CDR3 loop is CASSPPDREGVGYTF. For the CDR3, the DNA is TGTGCCAGTAGTCCCCCCGACAGGGAGGGGGTTGGCTACACCTTC.